This TCR beta chain was captured in a study of glioma-infiltrating T cells. Findings of the study overall: Gliomas, especially low-grade, showed above-expected tissue-blood divergence; non-neoplastic patients showed below.

This clonotype was seen many times. Its specificity is not known. The iRepertoire nested amplicon-rescue multiplex PCR amplified TCR alpha and beta CDR3s from RNA. TCRdb redid the calling of the multiplex PCR reads with MiXCR, one entry per CDR3 protein. The sample consists of around 97,000 distinct CDR3 sequences, approximately 28% of them appearing once. This receptor was obtained from a human donor with low-grade glioma or glioblastoma, undergoing nonglioma brain surgery, or in good health (not recorded which). The sample was glioma tissue, nonneoplastic brain tissue, or PBMCs (not recorded which).

The DNA for the CDR3 is TGTGCCACCAGCGTAACAAGACAGGGTGGCGAGCAGTACTTC. Translating it yields CATSVTRQGGEQYF. The rearrangement joins TRBV15 to TRBJ2-7, with TRBD1 matching 7 bases. V shed 5 bases and J 6 bases; nucleotides not matched to a gene: 10. The CDR3 has 14 residues. CDR1 and CDR2 from the germline V gene are LNHNV and YYDKDF (reference sequence).